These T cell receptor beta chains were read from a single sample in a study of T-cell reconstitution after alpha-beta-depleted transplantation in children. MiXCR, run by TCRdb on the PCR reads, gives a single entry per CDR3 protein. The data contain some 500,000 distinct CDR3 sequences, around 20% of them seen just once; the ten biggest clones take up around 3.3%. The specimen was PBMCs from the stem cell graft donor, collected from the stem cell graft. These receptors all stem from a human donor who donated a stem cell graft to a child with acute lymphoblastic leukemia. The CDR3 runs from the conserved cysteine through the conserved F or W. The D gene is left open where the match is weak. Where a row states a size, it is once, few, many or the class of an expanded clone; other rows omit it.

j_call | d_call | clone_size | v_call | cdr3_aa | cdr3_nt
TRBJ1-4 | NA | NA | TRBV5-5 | CASSRDPLNEKLFF | TGTGCCAGCAGCCGGGACCCCCTAAATGAAAAACTGTTTTTT
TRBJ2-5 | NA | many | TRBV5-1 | CASSGGGRETQYF | TGCGCCAGCTCAGGGGGAGGGAGAGAGACCCAGTACTTC
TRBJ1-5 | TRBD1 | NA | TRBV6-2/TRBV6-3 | CASSSWGQGAQPQHF | TGTGCCAGCAGTTCCTGGGGACAGGGGGCGCAGCCCCAGCATTTT
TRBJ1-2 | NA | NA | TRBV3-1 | CASSQAGLIYTF | TGTGCCAGCAGCCAAGCGGGCCTTATCTACACCTTC
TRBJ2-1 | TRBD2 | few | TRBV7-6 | CASSLALAGNEQFF | TGTGCCAGCAGCTTAGCACTAGCGGGGAATGAGCAGTTCTTC
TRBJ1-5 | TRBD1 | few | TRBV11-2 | CASRDRASNQPQHF | TGTGCCAGCAGGGACAGGGCGAGCAATCAGCCCCAGCATTTT
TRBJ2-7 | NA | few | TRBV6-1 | CASGRDEHNEQYF | TGTGCCAGCGGCCGGGACGAGCACAACGAGCAGTACTTC
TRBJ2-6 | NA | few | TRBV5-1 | CASSLVPGANVLTF | TGCGCCAGCAGCTTGGTACCTGGGGCCAACGTCCTGACTTTC
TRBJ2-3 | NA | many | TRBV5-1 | CASRGASHRETSTDTQYF | TGCGCCAGCAGAGGGGCTAGTCACCGAGAAACTAGCACAGATACGCAGTATTTT
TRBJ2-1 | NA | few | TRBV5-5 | CASSLILNNEQFF | TGTGCCAGCAGCTTGATCCTAAACAATGAGCAGTTCTTC
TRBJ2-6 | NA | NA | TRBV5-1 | CAISLPAHSGANVLTF | TGCGCCATCAGTTTACCAGCGCACTCTGGGGCCAACGTCCTGACTTTC
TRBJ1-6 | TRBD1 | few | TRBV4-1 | CASSLDRVVSPLHF | TGCGCCAGCAGCCTGGACAGGGTAGTGTCACCCCTCCACTTT
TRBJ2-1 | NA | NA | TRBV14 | CASSLTGTPEGEQFF | TGTGCCAGCAGCCTCACCGGGACCCCCGAGGGTGAGCAGTTCTTC
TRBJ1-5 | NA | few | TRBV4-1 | CASSQVGEPQHF | TGCGCCAGCAGCCAAGTAGGCGAGCCCCAGCATTTT
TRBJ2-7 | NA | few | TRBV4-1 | CASSRSSGDSDEQYF | TGCGCCAGCAGCCGATCTTCGGGAGACAGTGACGAGCAGTACTTC
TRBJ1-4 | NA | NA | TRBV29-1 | CSVGEWGLSEKLFF | TGCAGCGTCGGGGAGTGGGGATTGAGTGAAAAACTGTTTTTT
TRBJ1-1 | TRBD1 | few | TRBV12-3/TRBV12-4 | CASSSPTGIGNTEAFF | TGTGCCAGCAGTTCACCGACAGGGATAGGGAACACTGAAGCTTTCTTT
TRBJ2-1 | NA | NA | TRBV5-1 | CASTLGLGATEQFF | TGCGCCAGCACCTTGGGTCTGGGGGCAACTGAGCAGTTCTTC
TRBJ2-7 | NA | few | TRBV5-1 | CATRRTVSYEQYF | TGCGCCACTAGACGGACGGTCTCCTACGAGCAGTACTTC
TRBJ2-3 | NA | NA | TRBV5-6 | CASSAIERTGTDTQYF | TGTGCCAGCAGCGCGATCGAAAGGACAGGCACAGATACGCAGTATTTT
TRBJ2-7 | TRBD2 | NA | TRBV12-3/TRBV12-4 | CASTPGLAGYEQYF | TGTGCCAGCACCCCGGGACTAGCGGGGTACGAGCAGTACTTC
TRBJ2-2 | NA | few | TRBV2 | CASSVQGGELFF | TGTGCCAGCAGTGTACAGGGCGGGGAGCTGTTTTTT
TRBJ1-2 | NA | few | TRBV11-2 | CASSLERSYGYTF | TGTGCCAGCAGCTTAGAACGGAGCTATGGCTACACCTTC
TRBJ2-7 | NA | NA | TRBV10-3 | CAISEMTASRPEQYF | TGTGCCATCAGTGAGATGACAGCCAGTCGACCCGAGCAGTACTTC
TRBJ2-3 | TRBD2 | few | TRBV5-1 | CASSARLAGGVADTQYF | TGCGCCAGCAGCGCCCGACTAGCGGGAGGGGTAGCAGATACGCAGTATTTT
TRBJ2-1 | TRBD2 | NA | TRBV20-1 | CSARDTSGSSYNEQFF | TGCAGTGCTAGAGATACTAGCGGGAGCTCCTACAATGAGCAGTTCTTC
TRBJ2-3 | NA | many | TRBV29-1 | CSVEADTDTQYF | TGCAGCGTTGAAGCGGATACAGATACGCAGTATTTT
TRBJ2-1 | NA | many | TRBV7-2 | CASSWTGNEQFF | TGTGCCAGCAGCTGGACGGGGAATGAGCAGTTCTTC
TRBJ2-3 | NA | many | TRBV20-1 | CSARALAAVGGAQYF | TGCAGTGCTAGAGCCCTAGCGGCCGTAGGGGGGGCGCAGTATTTT
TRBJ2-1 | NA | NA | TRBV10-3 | CAISAGSGQWNEQFF | TGTGCCATCAGTGCTGGCTCGGGGCAGTGGAATGAGCAGTTCTTC
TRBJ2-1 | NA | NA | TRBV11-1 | CASTNGLAEEQFF | TGTGCCAGCACTAACGGGCTCGCCGAAGAGCAGTTCTTC
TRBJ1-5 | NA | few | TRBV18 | CASSPTSNQPQHF | TGTGCCAGCTCACCCACTAGCAATCAGCCCCAGCATTTT
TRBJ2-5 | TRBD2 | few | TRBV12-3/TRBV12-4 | CASSLSSAGGQETQYF | TGTGCCAGCAGTTTATCCTCAGCGGGAGGGCAAGAGACCCAGTACTTC
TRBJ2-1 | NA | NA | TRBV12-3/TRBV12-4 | CASSPGATKDEQFF | TGTGCCAGCAGTCCCGGGGCCACGAAGGATGAGCAGTTCTTC
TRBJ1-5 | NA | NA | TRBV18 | CASSQKGQPQHF | TGTGCCAGCTCACAAAAAGGTCAGCCCCAGCATTTT
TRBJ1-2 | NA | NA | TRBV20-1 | CSARSLGYGYTF | TGCAGTGCTAGGAGTCTGGGGTATGGCTACACCTTC
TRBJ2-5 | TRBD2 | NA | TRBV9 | CASTPREREFGETQYF | TGTGCCAGCACTCCCCGGGAGCGGGAGTTCGGCGAGACCCAGTACTTC
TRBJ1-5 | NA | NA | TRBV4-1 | CASSQGGMGTNQPQHF | TGCGCCAGCAGCCAAGGAGGGATGGGAACCAATCAGCCCCAGCATTTT
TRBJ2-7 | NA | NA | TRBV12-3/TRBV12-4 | CASSLRRRSYEQYF | TGTGCCAGCAGTTTACGTCGCAGGTCCTACGAGCAGTACTTC
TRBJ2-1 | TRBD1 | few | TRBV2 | CASSEEQGRYNEQFF | TGTGCCAGCAGTGAAGAACAGGGGCGTTACAATGAGCAGTTCTTC
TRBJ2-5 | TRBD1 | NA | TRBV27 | CASSLVQGAVEETQYF | TGTGCCAGCAGTTTAGTCCAGGGGGCTGTTGAGGAGACCCAGTACTTC
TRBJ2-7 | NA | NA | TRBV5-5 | CASSLAVVENEQYF | TGTGCCAGCAGCTTAGCGGTCGTAGAAAACGAGCAGTACTTC
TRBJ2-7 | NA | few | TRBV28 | CASGLPYEQYF | TGTGCCAGCGGACTTCCCTACGAGCAGTACTTC
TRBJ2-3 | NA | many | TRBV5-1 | CASSLAVTSTDTQYF | TGCGCCAGCAGCTTGGCGGTCACTAGCACAGATACGCAGTATTTT
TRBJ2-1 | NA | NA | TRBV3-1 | CASSQARLLSSYNEQFF | TGTGCCAGCAGCCAAGCCCGACTACTTTCTTCCTACAATGAGCAGTTCTTC
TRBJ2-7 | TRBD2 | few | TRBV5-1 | CASDQGGGSYEQYF | TGCGCCAGCGATCAAGGCGGGGGATCCTACGAGCAGTACTTC
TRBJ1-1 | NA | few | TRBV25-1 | CASSEVGQPEAFF | TGTGCCAGCAGTGAAGTAGGACAGCCTGAAGCTTTCTTT
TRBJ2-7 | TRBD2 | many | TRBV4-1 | CASSQEPSGSVYEQYF | TGCGCCAGCAGCCAAGAGCCTAGCGGGAGTGTGTACGAGCAGTACTTC
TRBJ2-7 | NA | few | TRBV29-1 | CSVGNRRSNEQYF | TGCAGCGTTGGGAATAGAAGGTCGAACGAGCAGTACTTC
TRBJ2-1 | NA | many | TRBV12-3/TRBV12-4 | CASSLQPAIYNEQFF | TGTGCCAGCAGTTTACAGCCCGCCATCTACAATGAGCAGTTCTTC
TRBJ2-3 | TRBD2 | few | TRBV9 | CASSVEPTSGSSTDTQYF | TGTGCCAGCAGCGTAGAGCCGACTAGCGGGAGCAGCACAGATACGCAGTATTTT
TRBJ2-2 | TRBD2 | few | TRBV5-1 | CASGLAGVGGTGELFF | TGCGCCAGCGGACTAGCGGGAGTCGGGGGCACCGGGGAGCTGTTTTTT